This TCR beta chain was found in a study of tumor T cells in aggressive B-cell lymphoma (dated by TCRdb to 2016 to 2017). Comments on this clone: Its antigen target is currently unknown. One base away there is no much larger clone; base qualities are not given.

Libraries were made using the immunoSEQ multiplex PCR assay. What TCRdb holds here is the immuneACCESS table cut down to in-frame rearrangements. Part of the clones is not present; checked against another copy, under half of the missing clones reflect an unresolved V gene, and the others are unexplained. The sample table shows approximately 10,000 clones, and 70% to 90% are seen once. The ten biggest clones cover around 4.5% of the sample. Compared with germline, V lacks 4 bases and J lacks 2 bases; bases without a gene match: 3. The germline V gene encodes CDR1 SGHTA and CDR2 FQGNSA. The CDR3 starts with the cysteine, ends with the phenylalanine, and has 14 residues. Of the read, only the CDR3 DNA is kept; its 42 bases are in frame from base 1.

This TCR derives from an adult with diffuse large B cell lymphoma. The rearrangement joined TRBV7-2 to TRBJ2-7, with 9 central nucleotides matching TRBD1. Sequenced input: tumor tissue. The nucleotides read TGTGCCAGCAGCTCCGGGACAGGGCCCTACGAGCAGTACTTC. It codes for CASSSGTGPYEQYF. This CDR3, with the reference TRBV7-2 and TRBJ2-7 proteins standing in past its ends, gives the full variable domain GAGVSQSPSNKVTEKGKDVELRCDPISGHTALYWYRQSLGQGLEFLIYFQGNSAPDKSGLPSDRFSAERTGGSVSTLTIQRTQQEDSAVYLCASSSGTGPYEQYFGPGTRLTVT.